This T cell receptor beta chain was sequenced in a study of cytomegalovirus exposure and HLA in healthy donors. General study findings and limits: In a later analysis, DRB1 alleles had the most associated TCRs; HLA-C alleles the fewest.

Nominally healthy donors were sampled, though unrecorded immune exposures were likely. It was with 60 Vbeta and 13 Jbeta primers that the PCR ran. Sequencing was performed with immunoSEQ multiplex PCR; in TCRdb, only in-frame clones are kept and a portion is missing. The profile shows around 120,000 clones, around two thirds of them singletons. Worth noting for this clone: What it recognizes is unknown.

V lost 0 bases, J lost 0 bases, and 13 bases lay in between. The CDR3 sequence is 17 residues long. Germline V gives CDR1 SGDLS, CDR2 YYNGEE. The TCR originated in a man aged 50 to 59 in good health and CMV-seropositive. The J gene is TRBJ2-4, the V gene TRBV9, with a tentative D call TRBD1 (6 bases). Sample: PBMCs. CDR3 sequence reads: CASSVAGTLGAKNIQYF. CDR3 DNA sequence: TGTGCCAGCAGCGTAGCTGGGACACTAGGAGCCAAAAACATTCAGTACTTC.